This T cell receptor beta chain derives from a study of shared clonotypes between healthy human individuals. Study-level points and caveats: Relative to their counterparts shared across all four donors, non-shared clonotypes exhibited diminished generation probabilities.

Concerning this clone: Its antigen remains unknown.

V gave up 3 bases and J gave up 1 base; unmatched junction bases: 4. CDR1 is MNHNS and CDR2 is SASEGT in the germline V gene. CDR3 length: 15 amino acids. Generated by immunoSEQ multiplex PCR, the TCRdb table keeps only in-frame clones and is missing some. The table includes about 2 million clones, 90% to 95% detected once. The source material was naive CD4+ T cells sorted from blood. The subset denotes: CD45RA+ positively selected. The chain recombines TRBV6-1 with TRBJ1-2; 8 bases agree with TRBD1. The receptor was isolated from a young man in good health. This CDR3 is CASSEGQVYNYGYTF. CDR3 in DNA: TGTGCCAGCAGTGAGGGACAGGTCTATAACTATGGCTACACCTTC.